This TCR beta chain was sequenced during a study of cytomegalovirus exposure and HLA in healthy donors. This CDR3 spans 13 amino acids. The ends lost 5 bases at V and 4 bases at J; junction bases unmatched: 5. Germline lookup yields CDR1 SGHRS and CDR2 YFSETQ. The PCR made use of 60 Vbeta and 13 Jbeta primers. Libraries were prepared by immunoSEQ multiplex PCR; TCRdb keeps only in-frame clonotypes and omits some of them. The table records around 130,000 clones, around 80% of them present only once. The specimen was PBMCs. This receptor was taken from a man aged 35-49 years in good health and CMV-seronegative. The chain couples TRBV5-1 to TRBJ2-7, with TRBD1 matching 8 bases. CDR3: CASRAGGRYEQYF. CDR3 sequence (DNA): TGCGCCAGCAGGGCAGGGGGCCGATACGAGCAGTACTTC.